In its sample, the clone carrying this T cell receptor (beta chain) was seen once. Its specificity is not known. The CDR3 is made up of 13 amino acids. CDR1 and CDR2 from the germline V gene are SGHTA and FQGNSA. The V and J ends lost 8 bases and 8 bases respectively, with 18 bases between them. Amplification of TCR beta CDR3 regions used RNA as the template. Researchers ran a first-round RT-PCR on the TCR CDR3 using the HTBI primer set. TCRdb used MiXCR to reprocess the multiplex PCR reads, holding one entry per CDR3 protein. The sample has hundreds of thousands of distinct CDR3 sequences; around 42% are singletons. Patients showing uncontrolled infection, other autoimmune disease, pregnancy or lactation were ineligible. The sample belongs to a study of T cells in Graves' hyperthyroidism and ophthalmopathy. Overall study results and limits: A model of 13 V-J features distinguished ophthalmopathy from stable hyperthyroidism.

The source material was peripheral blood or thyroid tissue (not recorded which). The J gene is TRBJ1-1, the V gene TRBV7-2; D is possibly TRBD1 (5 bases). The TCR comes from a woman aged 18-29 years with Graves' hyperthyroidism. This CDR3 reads CASGDSGVVEAFF. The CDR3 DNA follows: TGTGCCAGCGGAGACTCGGGGGTCGTCGAAGCTTTCTTT. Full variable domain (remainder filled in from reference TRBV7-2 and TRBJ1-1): GAGVSQSPSNKVTEKGKDVELRCDPISGHTALYWYRQSLGQGLEFLIYFQGNSAPDKSGLPSDRFSAERTGGSVSTLTIQRTQQEDSAVYLCASGDSGVVEAFFGQGTRLTVV.